These T cell receptor beta chains were read from a single sample in a study of T cells expressing NK-cell markers. TCRdb reprocessed the 5' RACE reads and stores each CDR3 protein as one record, lacking DNA. The sample table includes 6,500 to 10,000 distinct CDR3 sequences. Specimen: blood T cells: a sorted CD56 or NKG2C T cell subset, CD4+ or CD8+ T cells, or bulk PBMC T cells (not recorded which). The receptors stem from a man aged 18 to 29 in good health. Both conserved end residues are part of each CDR3. A row's size may be missing; if present it is once, few, many or a size class.

TRBV5-4	TRBJ2-1	medium-sized	CASSPQGDEQFF
TRBV14	TRBJ2-1	NA	CASSLGGAGRNEQFF
TRBV7-8	TRBJ2-7	NA	CASSPSGGGYEQYF
TRBV12-3/TRBV12-4	TRBJ1-5	medium-sized	CASSLVVNQPQHF
TRBV5-1	TRBJ2-2	medium-sized	CASSLNYNTGELFF
TRBV19	TRBJ1-1	NA	CASSAGTYTEAFF
TRBV16	TRBJ2-7	medium-sized	CASSPSGGRIYEQYF
TRBV28	TRBJ1-2	NA	CASSGLLDYGYTF
TRBV6-5	TRBJ1-3	NA	CASSYPGGGGNTIYF
TRBV7-9	TRBJ1-2	NA	CASSSTRQGAKGYTF
TRBV7-8	TRBJ1-1	NA	CASSLDRDSLNTEAFF
TRBV20-1	TRBJ1-5	NA	CSAKQGVGQPQHF
TRBV29-1	TRBJ2-1	medium-sized	CSGSGTVSNEQFF
TRBV6-1	TRBJ1-1	NA	CASIQGPSAFF
TRBV28	TRBJ1-5	medium-sized	CASSLYQGNQPQHF
TRBV6-2/TRBV6-3	TRBJ2-7	NA	CASTMNGYEQYF
TRBV6-1	TRBJ2-7	NA	CASSGPGTAYYEQYF
TRBV20-1	TRBJ2-1	medium-sized	CSARGGIAGGTYNEQFF
TRBV5-1	TRBJ2-1	NA	CASRKGEGVQFF
TRBV6-5	TRBJ2-1	medium-sized	CASRTGGYNEQFF
TRBV7-6	TRBJ2-3	medium-sized	CASSPDSSTDTQYF
TRBV6-5	TRBJ2-1	large	CASSYSIGLANEQFF
TRBV5-1	TRBJ1-2	NA	CASSRDSLTDGYTF
TRBV27	TRBJ2-1	NA	CASSLGGDLAEQFF
TRBV6-5	TRBJ2-1	NA	CASSSANYNEQFF
TRBV5-5	TRBJ2-7	medium-sized	CASSFPGLEIEQYF
TRBV30	TRBJ1-5	NA	CAYRESSNQPQHF
TRBV3-1	TRBJ2-2	NA	CASSQYDRQGNTGELFF
TRBV12-3/TRBV12-4	TRBJ1-5	NA	CASSLRRGDSNQPQHF
TRBV9	TRBJ2-7	medium-sized	CASSVATGDTYEQYF
TRBV20-1	TRBJ2-3	medium-sized	CSARDRVSPRDTQYF
TRBV24-1	TRBJ2-5	medium-sized	CATSDFAWAHGQETQYF
TRBV18	TRBJ1-5	NA	CASSHTAYNQPQHF
TRBV9	TRBJ2-1	NA	CASSVSGTSGNEQFF
TRBV5-1	TRBJ1-4	medium-sized	CASSSGQNEKLFF
TRBV3-1	TRBJ2-1	medium-sized	CASSQDVAGGGNEQFF
TRBV20-1	TRBJ2-7	medium-sized	CSASRLAGAYEQYF
TRBV7-9	TRBJ2-2	NA	CASSLEGALVTGELFF
TRBV12-3/TRBV12-4	TRBJ1-5	NA	CASRSTGTGNQPQHF
TRBV24-1	TRBJ2-3	NA	CATSEDNRGTDTQYF
TRBV6-5	TRBJ2-7	NA	CASSYSPGQGYEQYF